These 15 T cell receptor beta chains originate from one sample sequenced in a study of shared clonotypes between healthy human individuals. This table comes from immunoSEQ multiplex PCR, and its TCRdb copy is limited to in-frame clones, with some not included. The top ten hold approximately 0.36% of the sample, which has 2 million to 3 million clones, 90% to 95% seen once. The sample comprised naive CD4+ T cells from PBMCs. The sample's subset: CD45RA+ positively selected. These receptors all stem from a man between 18 and 35 years old in good health. Some clones in this sample may be carry-over from other donors' samples.

The chain uses TRBV7-9 and TRBJ2-3; 8 nucleotides line up with TRBD1. V gave up 4 bases and J gave up 5 bases; unmatched junction bases: 14. CDR3 length: 17 residues. CDR1 SEHNR and CDR2 FQNEAQ come from the germline V gene (reference sequence). The CDR3 sequence is CASSSPRGQSKVDTQYF. The CDR3 nucleotides are TGTGCCAGCAGCTCGCCCAGGGGGCAGAGTAAGGTAGATACGCAGTATTTT. The whole variable domain, remainder taken from reference TRBV7-9 and TRBJ2-3, is DTGVSQNPRHKITKRGQNVTFRCDPISEHNRLYWYRQTLGQGPEFLTYFQNEAQLEKSRLLSDRFSAERPKGSFSTLEIQRTEQGDSAMYLCASSSPRGQSKVDTQYFGPGTRLTVL.

V gene TRBV7-2 combines with J gene TRBJ1-2, with no clear D. The CDR3 runs to 13 residues. V gave up 4 bases and J gave up 8 bases, with 14 bases separating them. Germline V CDR1 and CDR2: SGHTA, FQGNSA. CDR3 in amino acids: CASSSSLHGGYTF. CDR3 DNA: TGTGCCAGCAGCTCTAGCCTTCATGGAGGCTACACCTTC.

The V gene is TRBV6-4, the J gene TRBJ2-3; TRBD2 agrees at 7 bases. The V segment lost 10 bases and the J segment 0 bases; nucleotides outside the gene matches: 22. Germline assignment: CDR1 MRHNA and CDR2 SNTAGT. This CDR3 spans 19 amino acids. The CDR3 region has the DNA TGTGCCAATATAGACTTACTAGCGTCGAACAAGACTAGCACAGATACGCAGTATTTT. Translating it yields CANIDLLASNKTSTDTQYF.

The rearrangement links TRBV5-1 to TRBJ1-2, with D hard to call. Trimming removed 0 bases from V and 4 bases from J, with 10 bases in between. CDR3 length equals 14 residues. In germline, CDR1 is SGHRS, CDR2 YFSETQ. The CDR3 DNA sequence: TGCGCCAGCAGCTTGGCCACAGAGCCCTATGGCTACACCTTC. Translation gives CASSLATEPYGYTF. Supplemented by reference TRBV5-1 and TRBJ1-2, the full variable domain reads KAGVTQTPRYLIKTRGQQVTLSCSPISGHRSVSWYQQTPGQGLQFLFEYFSETQRNKGNFPGRFSGRQFSNSRSEMNVSTLELGDSALYLCASSLATEPYGYTFGSGTRLTVV.

The J gene is TRBJ2-5, the V gene TRBV28; D is uncertain. Deletions cut 6 bases from V and 4 bases from J, with 9 bases between. CDR1 MDHEN and CDR2 SYDVKM come from the germline V gene. This CDR3 is 12 amino acids long. The CDR3 coding sequence is TGTGCCAGCAGCATCATTGGAGAGACCCAGTACTTC. This translates into CASSIIGETQYF.

This clone was observed a few times. The rearrangement uses TRBV28 and TRBJ1-1; D uncertain. Germline CDR1 is MDHEN and CDR2 is SYDVKM. Trimming cost V 4 bases and J 5 bases, with 8 bases left between them. The CDR3 runs to 12 residues. In DNA, the CDR3 is TGTGCCAGCAGTTCCACACGGACTGAAGCTTTCTTT. This codes for CASSSTRTEAFF.

The genes are TRBV19 and TRBJ2-3; no reliable D call. The germline gives CDR1 LNHDA, CDR2 SQIVND (reference sequence). Between the trimmed V and J ends, which lost 2 bases and 6 bases, there was a span of 9 bases. This CDR3 region has 13 residues. CDR3 coding DNA: TGTGCCAGTAGTATATTCAGGTCGGATACGCAGTATTTT. Its translation: CASSIFRSDTQYF. Full variable domain (missing parts from reference TRBV19 and TRBJ2-3): DGGITQSPKYLFRKEGQNVTLSCEQNLNHDAMYWYRQDPGQGLRLIYYSQIVNDFQKGDIAEGYSVSREKKESFPLTVTSAQKNPTAFYLCASSIFRSDTQYFGPGTRLTVL.

This chain's CDR3 is CASSPPDRTETQYF. For the CDR3, the DNA is TGTGCCAGCAGCCCGCCGGACCGGACGGAGACCCAGTACTTC. This chain joins TRBV25-1 and TRBJ2-5; D is uncertain. The V gene's germline CDR1 is MGHDK and CDR2 SYGVNS. The CDR3 loop spans 14 amino acids. V was cut by 6 bases and J by 5 bases, with 16 bases left in between.

The chain is built from TRBV27 and TRBJ2-7, with 7 bases that match TRBD2. Germline V lookup: CDR1 MNHEY, CDR2 SMNVEV (reference sequence). The CDR3 contains 15 residues. Losses at the gene ends were 3 bases for V and 6 bases for J; bases not matched to a gene: 11. The DNA of the CDR3 is TGTGCCAGCAGTTTCCGAGGCGGGAGAATAGGCGAGCAGTACTTC. Its translation is CASSFRGGRIGEQYF.

The genes are TRBV5-1 and TRBJ1-4, with 7 nucleotides matching TRBD1. V trimming: 4 bases; J trimming: 8 bases; junction bases outside the gene matches: 8. The CDR3 runs to 14 residues. Germline V gives CDR1 SGHRS, CDR2 YFSETQ. CDR3 coding DNA: TGCGCCAGCAGCCCTGAGGGGGCAGGGGAAAAACTGTTTTTT. This codes for CASSPEGAGEKLFF.

The V and J genes are TRBV6-7 and TRBJ1-5; D call uncertain. TRBV6-7 is known as an ORF, though its function is uncertain. The length of the CDR3 is 13 residues. Trimming took 6 bases from V and 6 from J, leaving 12 bases between them. The CDR3 DNA reads TGTGCCAGCAGCCACCCACTCAGTCAGCCCCAGCATTTT. Translated, it gives CASSHPLSQPQHF.

This chain connects TRBV7-9 to TRBJ1-2; D is undetermined. Trimming shortened V by 3 bases and J by 7 bases, and 15 bases separated the two germline ends. From germline, CDR1 is SEHNR and CDR2 FQNEAQ (reference sequence). CDR3 length: 14 amino acids. CDR3 nucleotide sequence: TGTGCCAGCAGCTTCTCTCAAACTTCTTTTGGCTACACCTTC. Residues: CASSFSQTSFGYTF.

J is TRBJ2-5 and V is TRBV15; D gene unclear. V was shortened by 5 bases and J by 4 bases, with 8 bases between the two germline ends. The CDR3 runs 12 residues. Germline V gene data show CDR1 as LNHNV and CDR2 as YYDKDF (reference sequence). In nucleotides, the CDR3 is TGTGCCACCAGCCGCCCGGGAGAGACCCAGTACTTC. As protein: CATSRPGETQYF. The full variable domain, completed using reference TRBV15 and TRBJ2-5, is DAMVIQNPRYQVTQFGKPVTLSCSQTLNHNVMYWYQQKSSQAPKLLFHYYDKDFNNEADTPDNFQSRRPNTSFCFLDIRSPGLGDTAMYLCATSRPGETQYFGPGTRLLVL.

This chain links TRBV7-2 with TRBJ2-2; possibly TRBD1 for D (6 bases). Trimming removed 3 bases from V and 2 bases from J, with 10 bases in between. The CDR3 is 15 amino acids. The germline V gene encodes CDR1 SGHTA and CDR2 FQGNSA. DNA for the CDR3: TGTGCCAGCAGCTTTACACAGGGTAACACCGGGGAGCTGTTTTTT. Protein product: CASSFTQGNTGELFF.

The chain couples TRBV25-1 to TRBJ1-5; the D is unclear. From germline, CDR1 is MGHDK and CDR2 SYGVNS. This CDR3 is built from 10 residues. V lost 9 bases and J lost 3, with 3 bases in between. The CDR3 DNA follows: TGTGCCAGGGACAATCAGCCCCAGCATTTT. Its protein product is CARDNQPQHF.